This record concerns one T cell receptor beta chain sequence. This record comes from a study of control samples from healthy donors and cancer patients. TCRdb's copy holds only in-frame clones and misses some; the assay was immunoSEQ multiplex PCR. Here the sample spans 130,000 or so clones, nearly 90% being singletons. The CDR3 extends over 15 amino acids. V was clipped by 7 bases and J by 7 bases; unmatched bases: 14. Germline values: CDR1 MNHEY, CDR2 SVGAGI. This rearrangement joins TRBV6-5 to TRBJ2-3; 7 bases map to TRBD2. This clonotype was obtained from a man aged 50 or older with head and neck cancer. The sequencing sample was made of PBMCs. In DNA form, the CDR3 reads TGTGCCAGCACCAGACCCAGCGGGGCGCTCAATACGCAGTATTTT. Encoded protein: CASTRPSGALNTQYF.